This is a list of T cell receptor beta chains from one sample in a study of blood T cell repertoires in COVID-19. The table came from immunoSEQ multiplex PCR; TCRdb's copy has only in-frame clones and leaves some out. The sample gives about 500,000 clones, roughly 87% of which show up once; under 0.85% is in the top ten. Sequenced sample: PBMCs or T cells enriched from blood (not recorded which). Receptors originate from a woman between 18 and 29 years old who had recovered from COVID-19. Both conserved end residues are part of each CDR3. A D gene is named only where the DNA matches it firmly. Clone size, where shown, is once, few, many, or a class for clones that have expanded.

v_call	d_call	j_call	clone_size	cdr3_aa	cdr3_nt
TRBV5-6	TRBD1	TRBJ1-6	few	CASSRDRGNSPLHF	TGTGCCAGCAGCAGGGACAGGGGGAATTCACCCCTCCACTTT
TRBV5-5	TRBD1	TRBJ1-6	.	CASSLSGTGYNSPLHF	TGTGCCAGCAGCTTGAGTGGGACAGGGTATAATTCACCCCTCCACTTT
TRBV7-9	TRBD2	TRBJ2-1	.	CASSSGGYNEQFF	TGTGCCAGCAGCTCCGGGGGGTACAATGAGCAGTTCTTC
TRBV4-1	TRBD2	TRBJ2-5	few	CASSQAGTSGETQYF	TGCGCCAGCAGCCAAGCGGGGACTAGCGGCGAGACCCAGTACTTC
TRBV11-2	.	TRBJ1-1	once	CASRFGRGPNTEAFF	TGTGCCAGCAGGTTCGGGCGGGGCCCCAACACTGAAGCTTTCTTT
TRBV19	TRBD1	TRBJ1-3	.	CASSDWTGGAKGNTIYF	TGTGCCAGTAGTGACTGGACAGGGGGCGCGAAGGGAAACACCATATATTTT
TRBV6-1	TRBD2	TRBJ2-3	.	CASSEVAGGGDTQYF	TGTGCCAGCAGTGAAGTAGCGGGGGGAGGGGATACGCAGTATTTT
TRBV7-9	.	TRBJ1-1	.	CASSPSIEPRTEAFF	TGTGCCAGCAGCCCCTCTATCGAGCCGCGCACTGAAGCTTTCTTT
TRBV7-9	.	TRBJ1-3	once	CASSLTGLSSGNTIYF	TGTGCCAGCAGCTTAACAGGGTTGAGCTCTGGAAACACCATATATTTT
TRBV15	TRBD1	TRBJ1-1	.	CATSRGGQGGTEAFF	TGTGCCACCAGCCGGGGAGGACAGGGCGGCACTGAAGCTTTCTTT
TRBV18	.	TRBJ2-5	.	CASSPPDTQGETQYF	TGTGCCAGCTCACCACCGGACACGCAGGGGGAGACCCAGTACTTC
TRBV6-2/TRBV6-3	TRBD2	TRBJ2-3	.	CASRPHSGTSGPFSTDTQYF	TGTGCCAGCAGACCTCACTCCGGGACTAGCGGGCCCTTTAGCACAGATACGCAGTATTTT
TRBV7-8	TRBD2	TRBJ2-2	.	CASIPREGSGELFF	TGTGCCAGCATTCCCCGGGAGGGGAGCGGGGAGCTGTTTTTT
TRBV16	TRBD1	TRBJ1-1	once	CASSSSHRGNTEAFF	TGTGCCAGCAGCTCCTCTCACAGGGGAAACACTGAAGCTTTCTTT
TRBV30	.	TRBJ2-3	.	CAWKADPTDTQYF	TGTGCCTGGAAGGCGGATCCCACAGATACGCAGTATTTT
TRBV10-3	.	TRBJ2-3	.	CAISGAGDPDTQYF	TGTGCCATCAGTGGGGCAGGTGACCCAGATACGCAGTATTTT
TRBV7-2	.	TRBJ1-5	.	CASSPGGASQPQHF	TGTGCCAGCAGCCCGGGGGGGGCGAGTCAGCCCCAGCATTTT
TRBV11-2	.	TRBJ1-1	.	CASSFWEGTEAFF	TGTGCCAGCAGCTTCTGGGAGGGCACTGAAGCTTTCTTT
TRBV9	.	TRBJ2-5	.	CASSFDSLGGTQYF	TGTGCCAGCAGCTTCGACTCCCTAGGGGGGACCCAGTACTTC
TRBV5-6	TRBD2	TRBJ2-1	.	CASSGGELWEGNYNEQFF	TGTGCCAGCAGCGGGGGAGAGCTCTGGGAGGGGAACTACAATGAGCAGTTCTTC
TRBV6-5	.	TRBJ1-4	few	CASILDRTNEKLFF	TGTGCCAGCATATTAGACAGAACTAATGAAAAACTGTTTTTT
TRBV29-1	TRBD1	TRBJ1-1	.	CSVSDRAPEAFF	TGCAGCGTCTCGGACAGGGCCCCTGAAGCTTTCTTT
TRBV6-5	.	TRBJ2-7	.	CASSYSPRYEQYF	TGTGCCAGCAGTTACTCCCCCCGGTACGAGCAGTACTTC
TRBV9	.	TRBJ1-2	.	CASSARDNYGYTF	TGTGCCAGCAGCGCCCGGGACAATTATGGCTACACCTTC
TRBV4-2	TRBD2	TRBJ2-2	.	CASRGGLAGTGELFF	TGTGCCAGCAGGGGGGGACTAGCGGGTACCGGGGAGCTGTTTTTT
TRBV9	.	TRBJ1-2	.	CASSALAYGYTF	TGTGCCAGCAGCGCACTAGCCTATGGCTACACCTTC
TRBV12-3/TRBV12-4	.	TRBJ1-1	.	CASTSTGPEAFF	TGTGCCAGCACCTCTACAGGGCCTGAAGCTTTCTTT
TRBV18	.	TRBJ1-1	.	CASSQDNLNTEAFF	TGTGCCAGCTCACAGGACAACTTGAACACTGAAGCTTTCTTT
TRBV10-3	TRBD2	TRBJ2-7	.	CAISDHGLAGGRYEQYF	TGTGCCATCAGTGACCATGGACTAGCGGGGGGTAGGTACGAGCAGTACTTC
TRBV7-6	TRBD1	TRBJ1-1	few	CASSRQGLDTEAFF	TGTGCCAGCAGCAGACAGGGGCTGGACACTGAAGCTTTCTTT
TRBV7-2	.	TRBJ1-6	.	CASSRTENSPLHF	TGTGCCAGCAGTCGGACAGAGAATTCACCCCTCCACTTT
TRBV10-3	.	TRBJ1-1	.	CAISESKEGNTEAFF	TGTGCCATCAGTGAGTCGAAGGAGGGAAACACTGAAGCTTTCTTT
TRBV27	TRBD1	TRBJ1-1	.	CASRTGFTEAFF	TGTGCCAGCAGGACAGGGTTCACTGAAGCTTTCTTT
TRBV24-1	.	TRBJ2-1	few	CATSDRRADSYNEQFF	TGTGCCACCAGTGACCGGCGGGCAGATTCCTACAATGAGCAGTTCTTC
TRBV30	TRBD1	TRBJ1-6	.	CAWSVRGQGGSPLHF	TGTGCCTGGAGTGTACGGGGACAGGGAGGTTCACCCCTCCACTTT
TRBV12-3/TRBV12-4	.	TRBJ2-7	.	CASSLLASEQYF	TGTGCCAGCAGTCTGTTAGCCTCCGAGCAGTACTTC
TRBV27	.	TRBJ2-1	.	CASSPFPGVLLYNEQFF	TGTGCCAGCAGTCCGTTCCCGGGGGTCCTTCTCTACAATGAGCAGTTCTTC
TRBV15	TRBD1	TRBJ1-6	.	CATSRDRTGGYNSPLHF	TGTGCCACCAGCAGAGATAGGACAGGGGGTTATAATTCACCCCTCCACTTT
TRBV7-9	.	TRBJ1-1	.	CASGDTNTEAFF	TGTGCCAGCGGTGACACTAACACTGAAGCTTTCTTT
TRBV30	TRBD1	TRBJ1-2	.	CACRDRTDYGYTF	TGTGCCTGCCGGGACAGGACCGACTATGGCTACACCTTC
TRBV30	.	TRBJ1-1	.	CAWATGNTEAFF	TGTGCCTGGGCGACAGGGAACACTGAAGCTTTCTTT
TRBV2	.	TRBJ1-5	.	CAGSGEGQPQHF	TGTGCCGGTTCGGGGGAAGGTCAGCCCCAGCATTTT
TRBV2	.	TRBJ2-3	.	CASSNGLFPQYF	TGTGCCAGCAGTAATGGACTTTTCCCGCAGTATTTT
TRBV7-8	.	TRBJ1-1	.	CASSLEQLYTEAFF	TGTGCCAGCAGCTTAGAACAGCTGTACACTGAAGCTTTCTTT
TRBV2	TRBD1	TRBJ1-5	.	CASTEQGGNQPQHF	TGTGCCAGCACTGAACAGGGGGGCAATCAGCCCCAGCATTTT
TRBV5-1	.	TRBJ1-1	.	CASSLRGQGDTEAFF	TGCGCCAGCAGCTTAAGGGGACAAGGGGACACTGAAGCTTTCTTT
TRBV27	TRBD2	TRBJ2-1	.	CASRGLAAPTNHNEQFF	TGTGCCAGCAGGGGACTAGCGGCACCCACCAATCACAATGAGCAGTTCTTC
TRBV19	.	TRBJ1-2	few	CASTPDRLNYGYTF	TGTGCCAGTACCCCGGACAGATTGAACTATGGCTACACCTTC
TRBV7-2	.	TRBJ1-6	.	CASSLGGPPYNSPLHF	TGTGCCAGCAGCTTAGGGGGCCCCCCCTATAATTCACCCCTCCACTTT
TRBV2	TRBD1	TRBJ1-2	.	CASNRLQGTNYGYTF	TGTGCCAGCAACCGTTTACAGGGGACTAACTATGGCTACACCTTC
TRBV30	.	TRBJ1-2	.	CAWISDPGLSGYTF	TGTGCCTGGATCTCCGACCCGGGACTCAGTGGCTACACCTTC
TRBV11-2	TRBD1	TRBJ2-5	.	CASSLQGALEETQYF	TGTGCCAGCAGCCTCCAGGGGGCGCTGGAAGAGACCCAGTACTTC
TRBV18	.	TRBJ1-6	few	CASSPGLGSPLHF	TGTGCCAGCTCACCGGGACTTGGTTCACCCCTCCACTTT
TRBV18	TRBD1	TRBJ1-2	.	CASSLGTANYGYTF	TGTGCCAGCTCACTGGGGACAGCTAACTATGGCTACACCTTC
TRBV7-9	TRBD1	TRBJ1-2	.	CASSPLDRLYGYTF	TGTGCCAGCAGCCCACTGGACAGGCTCTATGGCTACACCTTC